The 25 T cell receptor beta chains below were found in one sample sequenced in a study of shared clonotypes between healthy human individuals. This table comes from immunoSEQ multiplex PCR, and its TCRdb copy is limited to in-frame clones, with some not included. The data hold 1,500,000 or so clones, with roughly 96% observed a single time. What was sequenced was naive CD4+ T cells sorted from blood. Subset defined: CD45RA+ positively selected. The source is a man aged 30 to 45 in good health.

This chain joins TRBV4-3 and TRBJ2-1; 13 bases are shared with TRBD2. V trimming: 3 bases; J trimming: 2 bases; junction bases outside the gene matches: 10. The germline CDR1 and CDR2 sequences are LGHNA and YSLEER. This CDR3 contains 19 residues. This chain's CDR3 is CASSHRLAGGIATYNEQFF. CDR3 nucleotides: TGCGCCAGCAGCCACCGACTAGCGGGAGGTATCGCAACCTACAATGAGCAGTTCTTC.

The chain couples TRBV9 to TRBJ2-2; 7 bases map to TRBD1. The V and J ends lost 0 bases and 7 bases, in that order; junction bases with no gene match: 6. The germline V gene encodes CDR1 SGDLS and CDR2 YYNGEE. The CDR3 contains 15 residues. The CDR3 nucleotides are TGTGCCAGCAGCGTAGACAGGGGTCACATCGGGGAGCTGTTTTTT. It translates to CASSVDRGHIGELFF.

This chain uses TRBV5-1 with TRBJ2-2; TRBD1 agrees at 8 bases. The CDR3 spans 16 residues. The J segment lost 0 bases and the V segment lost 3 bases, leaving 4 bases of the junction unmatched. Germline CDR1 is SGHRS and CDR2 is YFSETQ. The CDR3 protein is CASSYQGAANTGELFF. The CDR3 bases are TGCGCCAGCAGCTACCAGGGGGCGGCGAACACCGGGGAGCTGTTTTTT. The variable domain in full, with the rest retrieved from reference TRBV5-1 and TRBJ2-2, is KAGVTQTPRYLIKTRGQQVTLSCSPISGHRSVSWYQQTPGQGLQFLFEYFSETQRNKGNFPGRFSGRQFSNSRSEMNVSTLELGDSALYLCASSYQGAANTGELFFGEGSRLTVL.

A word on this clone: The identical CDR3 is also encoded by other nucleotide sequences in the sample. The chain links TRBV29-1 to TRBJ2-3; D gene unclear. This CDR3 contains 11 residues. CDR1 is SQVTM, CDR2 ANQGSEA, per germline. V was cut by 4 bases and J by 6 bases, with 8 bases left in between. This CDR3 reads CSVAGTDTQYF. CDR3 DNA sequence: TGCAGCGTTGCTGGTACGGATACGCAGTATTTT.

This rearrangement joins TRBV18 to TRBJ1-4; D gene ambiguous. Germline-derived CDR1 and CDR2 are KGHSH and LQKENI. Between the trimmed V and J ends, which lost 6 bases and 0 bases, there was a span of 14 bases. The CDR3 totals 16 residues. As DNA, the CDR3 is TGTGCCAGCTCTTCTCTCAAGGGTGCAACTAATGAAAAACTGTTTTTT. Protein product: CASSSLKGATNEKLFF.

The chain employs TRBV18 and TRBJ2-3, with 8 bases aligning to TRBD1. J gave up 3 bases and V 3 bases, and 8 bases lay outside the gene matches. Germline V CDR1 and CDR2: KGHSH, LQKENI. The length of the CDR3 is 16 residues. The CDR3 is CASSPARGLGTDTQYF. CDR3 coding DNA: TGTGCCAGCTCACCTGCCAGGGGGCTCGGTACAGATACGCAGTATTTT.

This clone was seen once. This chain connects TRBV14 to TRBJ1-1; D possibly corresponds to TRBD1 (6 bases). CDR3 length equals 16 residues. V shed 4 bases and J shed 4 bases, with 19 bases lying between them. CDR1 and CDR2 from the germline V gene are SGHDN and FVKESK. CDR3 amino acids: CASSPKEGGFPTEAFF. Written as DNA, the CDR3 is TGTGCCAGCAGCCCCAAGGAGGGGGGTTTCCCCACTGAAGCTTTCTTT.

The chain couples TRBV15 to TRBJ1-2, with D uncertain. Per the germline V gene, CDR1 is LNHNV and CDR2 is YYDKDF (reference sequence). Trimming removed 1 base from V and 1 base from J, with 4 bases in between. This CDR3 comprises 13 residues. The CDR3 region is CATSRANNYGYTF. CDR3 DNA: TGTGCCACCAGCAGAGCCAATAACTATGGCTACACCTTC.

The chain uses TRBV28 and TRBJ1-4, with D perhaps matching TRBD1 (5 bases). V lost 5 bases and J 8 bases, leaving 15 bases between the germline ends. CDR3 length: 14 residues. CDR1 is MDHEN, CDR2 SYDVKM, per germline. The CDR3 protein is CASSINTKGEKLFF. DNA of the CDR3: TGTGCCAGCAGTATAAACACAAAGGGGGAAAAACTGTTTTTT.

The V and J genes are TRBV20-1 and TRBJ2-7, with D uncertain. The CDR3 spans 11 residues. Germline V gives CDR1 DFQATT, CDR2 SNEGSKA (reference sequence). Trimming pared 6 bases from V and 7 bases from J, leaving 13 bases between. CDR3 nucleotide sequence: TGCAGTGCACCCTCGGTTCAGGAGCAGTACTTC. Its protein is CSAPSVQEQYF.

This chain joins TRBV9 and TRBJ1-4, with D unresolved. V was cut by 4 bases and J by 3 bases, with 13 bases left in between. The CDR3 consists of 15 residues. The germline V gene has CDR1 SGDLS and CDR2 YYNGEE. CDR3 residues: CASSPREGSNEKLFF. CDR3 nucleotide sequence: TGTGCCAGCAGCCCGAGGGAGGGATCTAATGAAAAACTGTTTTTT.

This CDR3 reads CASTASSNETQYF. The CDR3 nucleotides are TGTGCCAGCACCGCCTCTAGTAACGAGACCCAGTACTTC. This rearrangement joins TRBV21-1 to TRBJ2-5; the D call in the table, TRBD2, was not verified against the DNA. TRBV21-1 is listed as a pseudogene. The CDR3 loop spans 13 amino acids.

The V gene is TRBV5-6, the J gene TRBJ2-7; D might be TRBD2 (5 bases). V lost 4 bases to trimming and J lost 9 bases, with 26 bases between them. Germline assignment: CDR1 SGHDT and CDR2 YYEEEE. This CDR3 contains 16 residues. The CDR3 loop reads CASSIDVGVTFGVQYF. CDR3 DNA sequence: TGTGCCAGCAGCATTGATGTGGGAGTTACGTTTGGCGTGCAGTACTTC. The variable domain in full, completed from reference TRBV5-6 and TRBJ2-7, reads DAGVTQSPTHLIKTRGQQVTLRCSPKSGHDTVSWYQQALGQGPQFIFQYYEEEERQRGNFPDRFSGHQFPNYSSELNVNALLLGDSALYLCASSIDVGVTFGVQYFGPGTRLTVT.

J is TRBJ2-5 and V is TRBV7-2, with 10 nucleotides matching TRBD1. Looked up from germline, CDR1 is SGHTA and CDR2 is FQGNSA. The CDR3 length is 15 residues. V shed 3 bases, J shed 5 bases, and the junction held 6 bases outside the gene matches. The CDR3 spells CASSFTGTGVETQYF. The CDR3 region has the DNA TGTGCCAGCAGCTTCACCGGGACAGGGGTGGAGACCCAGTACTTC.

The chain carries TRBV5-4 and TRBJ2-7, with 12 nucleotides matching TRBD2. The ends lost 4 bases at V and 5 bases at J; junction bases unmatched: 10. Germline loops: CDR1 SGHNT, CDR2 YYREEE (reference sequence). This CDR3 region has 16 residues. This CDR3 is CASSARLAGVMDEQYF. CDR3 nucleotides: TGTGCCAGCAGCGCACGACTAGCGGGAGTTATGGACGAGCAGTACTTC.

The rearrangement links TRBV7-2 to TRBJ1-5; D might be TRBD1 (5 bases). This CDR3 is 13 amino acids long. V lost 5 bases and J lost 3, with 8 bases in between. Germline V gene data show CDR1 as SGHTA and CDR2 as FQGNSA. DNA for the CDR3: TGTGCCAGCAGCACACAGGACAATCAGCCCCAGCATTTT. Translating gives CASSTQDNQPQHF.

The V gene is TRBV19, the J gene TRBJ2-3; D not resolved. V gave up 10 bases and J gave up 2 bases, with 13 bases separating them. Per the germline V gene, CDR1 is LNHDA and CDR2 is SQIVND (reference sequence). There are 13 residues in the CDR3. The CDR3 sequence: CATSNLDTDTQYF. The CDR3 DNA reads as TGTGCCACCAGTAACCTAGACACAGATACGCAGTATTTT.

This clone was observed a handful of times. The chain joins TRBV18 to TRBJ1-5; the D is unclear. There are 13 residues in the CDR3. Germline assignment: CDR1 KGHSH and CDR2 LQKENI. The V end was cut by 5 bases, the J end by 4 bases, with 9 bases between. CDR3 nucleotide sequence: TGTGCCAGCTCAGAATCCGGGAATCAGCCCCAGCATTTT. Protein: CASSESGNQPQHF.

A word on this clone: Other DNA sequences of this sample code for an identical CDR3. The chain employs TRBV18 and TRBJ2-7; D is unresolved. V was pared by 3 bases and J by 7 bases, with 10 bases between. CDR1 is KGHSH and CDR2 is LQKENI in the germline V gene. The CDR3 loop spans 12 amino acids. CDR3 nucleotides: TGTGCCAGCTCACCTCCCTTAGGGGAGCAGTACTTC. Protein: CASSPPLGEQYF.

This clone has a single count. The rearrangement uses TRBV5-1 and TRBJ2-7; D gene ambiguous. The germline gives CDR1 SGHRS, CDR2 YFSETQ. The CDR3 is 14 amino acids. The germline V and J ends were trimmed by 3 bases and 5 bases, with 15 bases remaining between them. The CDR3 coding sequence is TGCGCCAGCAGCTCCGGATCCCCCAGTAACGAGCAGTACTTC. Translating it yields CASSSGSPSNEQYF.

The chain uses TRBV18 and TRBJ1-5; D possibly corresponds to TRBD1 (6 bases). Trimming cost V 3 bases and J 7 bases, with 10 bases left between them. The CDR3 covers 13 residues. The germline CDR1 and CDR2 sequences are KGHSH and LQKENI. The CDR3 reads CASSPGGEQPQHF. CDR3 nucleotide sequence: TGTGCCAGCTCACCCGGGGGCGAGCAGCCCCAGCATTTT.

The V call is TRBV27, the J call TRBJ2-5; 13 bases are shared with TRBD2. Germline V lookup: CDR1 MNHEY, CDR2 SMNVEV (reference sequence). J lost 5 bases, V lost 6 bases, and 12 bases had no gene match. This CDR3 has 17 residues. The CDR3 protein is CASRRGGLAGRGETQYF. The CDR3 DNA follows: TGTGCCAGCAGACGAGGGGGACTAGCGGGACGGGGGGAGACCCAGTACTTC.

This chain links TRBV19 with TRBJ1-5, with D possibly matching TRBD1 (6 bases). Trimming shortened V by 8 bases and J by 5 bases, and 16 bases separated the two germline ends. Germline V gives CDR1 LNHDA, CDR2 SQIVND (reference sequence). The CDR3 has 14 residues. Here the CDR3 DNA reads TGTGCCAGTCGACTAAAGGGGGAATATCAGCCCCAGCATTTT. Translating gives CASRLKGEYQPQHF.

As regards this clone: At one of its ends the junction is not consistent with the germline gene, which may arise from a read error. V and J are TRBV25-1 and TRBJ2-7; possibly TRBD1 for D (6 bases). The CDR3 consists of 13 residues. The V gene's germline CDR1 is MGHDK and CDR2 SYGVNS. Here the CDR3 DNA reads TGTGCCAGCAGTGGACTGGGACCGGCAGGGGTTTTCTTC. Translated: CASSGLGPAGVFF.

Worth noting for this clone: The sample holds other DNA sequences that translate to the same CDR3. The chain is built from TRBV5-1 and TRBJ2-7; D call uncertain. Trimming left V 0 bases short and J 0 bases short, with 7 bases between. Germline assignment: CDR1 SGHRS and CDR2 YFSETQ. This CDR3 region has 14 residues. CDR3 sequence reads: CASSLAADSYEQYF. CDR3 sequence (DNA): TGCGCCAGCAGCTTGGCCGCAGACTCCTACGAGCAGTACTTC.